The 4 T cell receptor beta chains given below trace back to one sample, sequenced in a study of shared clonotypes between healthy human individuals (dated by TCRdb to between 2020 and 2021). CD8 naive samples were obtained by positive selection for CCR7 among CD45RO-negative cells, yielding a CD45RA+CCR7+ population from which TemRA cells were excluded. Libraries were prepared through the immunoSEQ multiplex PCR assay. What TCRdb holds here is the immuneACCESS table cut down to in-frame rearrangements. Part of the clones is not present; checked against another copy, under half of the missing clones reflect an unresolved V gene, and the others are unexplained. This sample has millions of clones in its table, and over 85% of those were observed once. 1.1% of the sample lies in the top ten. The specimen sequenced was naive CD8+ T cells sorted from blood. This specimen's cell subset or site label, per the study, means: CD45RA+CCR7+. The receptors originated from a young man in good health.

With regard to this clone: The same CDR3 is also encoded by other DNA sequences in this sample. CDR3 coding DNA: TGTGCCAGCAGCCTGGACAGCTCTGGAAACACCATATATTTT. Residues: CASSLDSSGNTIYF. V gene TRBV5-6 combines with J gene TRBJ1-3; TRBD1 might be the D (6 bases). V lost 4 bases to trimming and J lost 0 bases, with 8 bases between them. The V gene's germline CDR1 is SGHDT and CDR2 YYEEEE. The CDR3 extends over 14 amino acids.

CDR3 nucleotides: TGTGCCAGCAGTTTAGCGACAACGAACACTGAAGCTTTCTTT. Translated: CASSLATTNTEAFF. The V call is TRBV27, the J call TRBJ1-1; D not certain. This CDR3 has 14 amino acids. Trimming stripped 2 bases from V and 1 base from J, with 8 bases between. Germline V gene sequence: CDR1 MNHEY, CDR2 SMNVEV (reference sequence).

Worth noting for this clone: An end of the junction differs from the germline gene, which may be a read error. The CDR3 loop is CASSYRTSGKETQYF. In DNA, the CDR3 is TGTGCTAGCAGCTACAGGACTAGCGGAAAAGAGACCCAGTACTTC. V is TRBV7-7 and J is TRBJ2-5, with 10 bases matching TRBD2. Germline V CDR1 and CDR2: SSHAT, FNYEAQ (reference sequence). The CDR3 has 15 residues.

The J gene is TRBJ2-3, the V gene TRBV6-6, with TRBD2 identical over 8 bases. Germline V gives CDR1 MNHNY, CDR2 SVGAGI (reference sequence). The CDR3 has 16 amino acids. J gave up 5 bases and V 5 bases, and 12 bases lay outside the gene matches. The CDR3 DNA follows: TGTGCCAGCAGTACCCGACCAGCGGGGGAGTTAGATACGCAGTATTTT. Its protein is CASSTRPAGELDTQYF.